Shown below are 5 T cell receptor beta chains from a single sample sequenced in a study of CD8+CD57+ T cells in acquired aplastic anemia. The TCR beta profiling, which covered VDJ combination and CDR3 sequence, was carried out using genomic DNA as the template. From the reads, TCRdb called clonotypes with MiXCR, one entry per CDR3 protein. Here the sample spans 150,000 to 200,000 distinct CDR3 sequences, approximately 48% being singletons. Before being chosen for sequencing, patients had shown CD8+CD57+ cell expansion by flow cytometry. Material for sequencing was sorted CD4+, CD8+, or CD8+CD57+ T cells (not recorded which) from PBMCs. The receptors were gathered from a human donor with aplastic anemia.

This clonotype was counted ten times or more. J is TRBJ2-5 and V is TRBV11-1, with D unclear. V shed 1 base and J shed 2 bases, with 5 bases lying between them. The CDR3 totals 13 residues. CDR1 is SGHAT and CDR2 is FQDESV in the germline V gene (reference sequence). The chain's CDR3 is CASSLGGQETQYF. The CDR3 DNA follows: TGTGCCAGCAGCTTAGGCGGACAAGAGACCCAGTACTTC.

This clonotype has at least ten counts. This chain uses TRBV5-1 with TRBJ2-7, with TRBD1 matching 10 bases. The CDR3 totals 16 residues. The germline V gene has CDR1 SGHRS and CDR2 YFSETQ. Germline trimming cut 1 base from V and 5 bases from J; bases unmatched to any gene: 9. The CDR3 sequence: CASSLYGDRGTDEQYF. The CDR3 coding sequence is TGCGCCAGCAGCTTGTATGGGGACAGGGGTACGGACGAGCAGTACTTC. The full variable domain, rest sourced from reference TRBV5-1 and TRBJ2-7, is KAGVTQTPRYLIKTRGQQVTLSCSPISGHRSVSWYQQTPGQGLQFLFEYFSETQRNKGNFPGRFSGRQFSNSRSEMNVSTLELGDSALYLCASSLYGDRGTDEQYFGPGTRLTVT.

This clonotype was seen many times. The V call is TRBV12-3 or TRBV12-4, the J call TRBJ1-6, with D maybe TRBD1 (5 bases). V shed 3 bases and J shed 6 bases, with 9 bases lying between them. This CDR3 contains 14 residues. The CDR3 is CASSLAGSNSPLHF. CDR3 DNA sequence: TGTGCCAGCAGTTTGGCAGGGTCTAATTCACCCCTCCACTTT.

This clonotype appeared a few times. The chain joins TRBV10-1 to TRBJ2-7, with 9 bases lining up with TRBD2. V was clipped by 2 bases and J by 3 bases; unmatched bases: 8. Germline CDR1 WNHNN, CDR2 SYGVQD (reference sequence). CDR3 size: 16 residues. DNA of the CDR3: TGCGCCAGCAGTGAGGCTCCTAGCGGGGTGAACTACGAGCAGTACTTC. Protein sequence: CASSEAPSGVNYEQYF.

Many counts were recorded for this clonotype. This chain links TRBV24-1 with TRBJ2-6; no definite D call. Germline values: CDR1 KGHDR, CDR2 SFDVKD. The CDR3 loop spans 15 amino acids. Between the trimmed V and J ends, which lost 6 bases and 1 base, there was a span of 9 bases. The DNA for the CDR3 is TGTGCCACCAGTCCAGACGGGTCTGGGGCCAACGTCCTGACTTTC. Translating it yields CATSPDGSGANVLTF.